This T cell receptor beta chain is drawn from a study of T cells in Graves' hyperthyroidism and ophthalmopathy. On the study more broadly: The initial diagnosis was the point when peripheral blood was collected, ahead of any treatment.

RNA transcripts gave rise to amplified TCR beta CDR3 regions. TCR CDR3 underwent first-round RT-PCR with the HTBI primer set. TCRdb re-derived calls from the multiplex PCR reads in MiXCR, one entry per CDR3 protein. The sample has under 400,000 distinct CDR3 sequences, 15% to 20% seen once. Absence of ophthalmopathy progression within 18 months defined stable Graves' hyperthyroidism. Diagnosis of hyperthyroidism was new in patients aged 18 to 65, and its duration was under 2 months. With V trimmed by 1 base and J by 7 bases, 13 bases remained unmatched. Looked up from germline, CDR1 is DFQATT and CDR2 is SNEGSKA (reference sequence). This CDR3 comprises 16 residues.

Input material: blood. This chain uses TRBV20-1 with TRBJ2-1; 7 positions match TRBD2. The TCR comes from a young man with Graves' hyperthyroidism. As DNA, the CDR3 is TGCAGTGCTAGAGTATGGGGGGGAGGAGCTGGAAATGAGCAGTTCTTC. Protein sequence: CSARVWGGGAGNEQFF.